The T cell receptor beta chain under discussion was sequenced for a study of cytomegalovirus exposure and HLA in healthy donors (dated 2017 in TCRdb). Some background on the complete study: According to an earlier analysis of 587 of the donors, 150 million to 200 million T cells yielded roughly 100 million unique TCR beta sequences and about 300 Gb of sequence data. Along with the approximately 600-subject first cohort, a separate validation cohort of about 110 different subjects was used. Using immunosequencing, the study profiled T cell repertoires from 666 subjects and related those repertoires to cytomegalovirus serostatus. Donor age, sex, ethnicity and CMV serostatus were collected together with the repertoire data. The study aimed to test whether signatures of past pathogen exposure could be identified by cataloging public T cell receptors. Every discovery cohort repertoire had been produced on one sequencing platform. Four or five DR-DQ haplotypes were treated as single units for association and clustering because of strong linkage in the cohort. In the later analysis, no new phenotypic data were used to find candidate immune exposures; instead, reliance was placed on TCR beta sequences and their occurrence across donors. Both class I and class II loci were covered by HLA typing, at four-digit resolution. An earlier analysis of some 500 of the donors used high-throughput TCR beta sequencing to judge whether each TCR beta V gene segment behaved as functional or pseudogenic. A later genetic analysis took genome-wide SNP genotypes for about 65% of the 666 donors and used that subset as a discovery cohort. Among the approximately 420 genotyped donors, more than 70% belonged to the genetic ancestry cluster associated with self-reported Caucasian donors. Typing coverage differed by locus: A, B, C, DRB1 and DQB1 were typed in roughly 629-630 donors, DQA1 in 500 to 550, DPA1 in around 580, and DPB1 in 472. A later analysis re-analyzed previously published TCR beta repertoires from roughly 600 donors and added high-resolution HLA genotyping to study TCR occurrence patterns. An early release that covered roughly 600 HLA-typed donors contained around 330 gigabases of sequencing data and 70 million to 100 million unique TCR sequences. The study combined high-throughput TCR immunosequencing, statistical association of individual TCRs with disease status, and machine learning to predict cytomegalovirus infection status. Among around 400 genotyped donors of the cohort, an average of approximately 220,000 unique TCR beta nucleotide sequences was sequenced per donor, of which about 19% were non-productive. Results the study describes overall, beyond this receptor: A later analysis found that HLA-associated TCR beta chains were more clonally expanded and had lower generation probabilities than equally common non-associated chains. Because some donors lacked HLA typing at each locus, the association tests relied only on the typed subset. A later analysis associated 16,951 TCR beta sequences with specific HLA alleles at a false discovery rate of 0.05. In an earlier analysis of a few hundred of the donors, most TCR beta V segments were observed in productive rearrangements about 87% or about 30% of the time, broadly matching IMGT annotations. In a later analysis, several top co-occurrence clusters were reported to appear linked to parvovirus B19, influenza, CMV and Epstein-Barr virus. V-gene and J-gene trimming of TCR beta chains was associated with a missense DCLRE1C variant in a later genetic analysis, and the association was replicated in an independent cohort. Because the 87-base-pair reads could not distinguish some IMGT-functional V segments, including TRBV6-2 and TRBV6-3, those segments were excluded. Across donors, most TCR sequences were observed very rarely, whereas some public TCRs were present in many individuals. Three of the identified cytomegalovirus-associated TCR beta chains were confirmed in vitro to be specific for cytomegalovirus antigens. Presence/absence analyses assumed roughly uniform sequencing depth across donors, an assumption that may not hold. In the study, 164 TCR beta chains were listed as associated with cytomegalovirus. A further reported finding was that TCR beta sequences accurately predicted the HLA-A and HLA-B alleles for most subjects in the first cohort. The classifier was reported to diagnose cytomegalovirus status with high specificity and sensitivity in both the original and validation cohorts. For the cohort, immune exposure information was limited to CMV serostatus. The earlier analysis of around 600 of the donors excluded roughly 16 rarely observed V segments, including chromosome 9 orphons, because counts were too low. A later analysis found that most CMV-associated TCR beta chains appeared HLA-restricted, with HLA associations seemingly driven largely by CMV exposure. The sequencing pipeline was judged likely to have produced a cluster of highly shared sequence variants as a technical artifact. The cohort was sequenced for TCR beta chains only, and without alpha or paired-chain data the features that could be detected were limited. Linkage disequilibrium might explain the correlated functional status among segregating V segments, but an unknown experimental factor could not be excluded. When HLA alleles, especially DR and DQ, strongly co-occurred, TCR associations were difficult to assign to individual alleles. It was suggested by the authors that the approach could potentially be generalized to other disease states and immunological phenotypes. In a later analysis, TCR association rates were found to vary across HLA loci, with the most associated TCRs seen for DRB1 alleles and the fewest for HLA-C alleles. According to a later genetic analysis, donors in an Asian-associated ancestry cluster had fewer N-insertions in productive TCRs than the approximately 630-donor mean.

Relative to germline, V is 6 bases shorter and J is 0 bases shorter, with 10 bases between their ends. Sequences SGHDT (CDR1) and YYEEEE (CDR2) are obtained from the germline V gene. From its cysteine to its phenylalanine, the CDR3 spans 14 amino acids. The only DNA kept is the CDR3, 42 bases in frame from the first base. The cohort consisted of 670 or so healthy bone marrow donors. At the time of sampling, all cohort members were nominally healthy, though unrecorded immune exposures were likely present. The donor tested CMV seronegative, placing the donor among the 350 to 400 seronegative members of the cohort. A peripheral blood sample was provided by each donor, and peripheral blood mononuclear cells were used for TCR beta sequencing. The Qiagen DNeasy Blood Extraction Kit was used to extract genomic DNA from the blood cell samples. The library came from the immunoSEQ multiplex PCR assay. For the multiplex PCR, a mixture combining 60 forward primers for TCR Vbeta segments and 13 reverse primers for TCR Jbeta segments was used. Amplification of the CDR3 region of rearranged TCR beta genes was performed with a multiplex PCR assay on genomic DNA. On the Illumina HiSeq System, the amplified TCR beta libraries were sequenced as 87-base-pair reads. The authors' analysis ran thus. In a later analysis, tens of millions of unique TCR beta chains were counted across the approximately 670 repertoires, and roughly 10 million of these chains were shared by at least two donors. To remove PCR and sequencing errors, raw reads were error-corrected and collapsed into unique sequences using a nearest-neighbor algorithm that merged closely related sequences. Alignment of CDR3 sequences to IMGT reference sequences was used to assign V, D and J gene segments. For a sequence to be retained, a match of at least six nucleotides was required to both a V gene segment and a J gene segment. Rearrangements were classified as productive when the CDR3 lacked stop codons and remained in frame with V and J, and all other rearrangements were classified as non-productive. Following IMGT convention, CDR3 was defined as the stretch from the second conserved V-encoded cysteine to the conserved J-encoded phenylalanine. In an earlier analysis of 500 to 650 of the donors, sequences lacking an unambiguous match to a single V gene segment were excluded. In an earlier analysis of approximately 500 of the donors, a V segment was called functional when productive rearrangements were above 56.7%, and segregating when the standard deviation between donors exceeded 5%. A statistical classification framework was built for diagnosing cytomegalovirus status from the catalog of TCR beta chain sequences. A later analysis assigned V and J genes by comparing TCR nucleotide sequences with IMGT/GENE-DB human TR gene sequences. Using the TCRdist pipeline, a later analysis assigned CDR3 sequences along with most-parsimonious VDJ recombination scenarios. In a later analysis, every TCR beta chain was defined by the combination of its CDR3 amino acid sequence and its V-gene family, and reads without a unique V-gene family were dropped. A later analysis removed roughly 590 highly shared, low-generation-probability nucleotide sequences to deal with suspected cross-contamination and a sequencing artifact. A later analysis calculated a clonal expansion index for each public chain from normalized within-repertoire ranks of inferred template counts. In a later analysis, generation probabilities were computed with a VDJ recombination model fitted to out-of-frame rearrangements, and the resulting probabilities were checked against IGoR. A later analysis scored TCR-TCR, TCR-HLA and TCR-CMV co-occurrence with hypergeometric tests, applying a repertoire-size bias correction to TCR pairs. To estimate false discovery rates, a later analysis permuted the HLA or CMV assignments 20 times. In a later analysis, co-occurring TCRs were grouped with DBSCAN, and TCRdist sequence similarity was added when clustering was performed within HLA-allele-positive subsets. Repertoires with fewer than 30,000 or more than 120,000 public chains, plus five repertoires with anomalous nucleotide sharing, were excluded from co-occurrence clustering. TCRdb took this table from immuneACCESS and kept in-frame rearrangements with V and J called. Such tables lack part of the clones; where checked against another copy, unresolved V genes explain under half of the gap, and the rest is unexplained. Clone size and the V and J calls come from that table; the DNA yielded D and trimming. The sample includes around 180,000 clones, with around 82% observed a single time. The leading ten clones occupy about 1.8% of the sample.

As for this clone: The antigen it binds to is not known. No base quality values were provided; no much bigger clone lies one nucleotide off.

The chain uses TRBV5-6 and TRBJ1-5; the D segment could be TRBD1, given 5 matching bases. The source material was PBMCs. The receptor was derived from a man younger than 30 in good health and CMV-seronegative. The base sequence is TGTGCCAGCACCTTTAGGGGTAGCAATCAGCCCCAGCATTTT. Its translation reads: CASTFRGSNQPQHF.